This T cell receptor (beta chain) was identified in a study of T cells in Graves' hyperthyroidism and ophthalmopathy. Study conclusions and caveats: Blood also contained most expanded thyroid clonotypes above 0.001.

Researchers barred patients who had uncontrolled infection, other autoimmune disease, pregnancy or lactation. Trimming shortened V by 3 bases and J by 3 bases, and 6 bases separated the two germline ends. The germline CDR1 and CDR2 sequences are DFQATT and SNEGSKA (reference sequence). The CDR3 covers 12 residues. A note on this clonotype: Its antigen remains unknown.

Using RNA transcripts as the source, TCR beta CDR3 regions were amplified. TCR CDR3 underwent first-round RT-PCR with the HTBI primer set. TCRdb reprocessed the multiplex PCR reads via MiXCR and lists one record per CDR3 protein. There are under 700,000 distinct CDR3 sequences in the sample; around 46% occur only once, and approximately 8.2% lies in the top ten. Sequencing was done on a sample of peripheral blood or thyroid tissue (not recorded which). This chain links TRBV20-1 with TRBJ1-3, with D unclear. This receptor was taken from a woman aged 18 to 35 with Graves' hyperthyroidism. CDR3 amino acids: CSAREFGNTIYF. The CDR3 DNA is TGCAGTGCTAGGGAATTTGGAAACACCATATATTTT.